These T cell receptor beta chains were read from a single sample in a study of blood T cell repertoires in COVID-19. TCRdb's table, derived via immunoSEQ multiplex PCR, lists solely in-frame clones and lacks some. The table includes 250,000 to 300,000 clones, 88% detected once. Sequencing was done on a sample of peripheral blood. The receptors originated from a woman in her 30s with COVID-19, enrolled during active disease. Both conserved end residues are part of each CDR3. Each record gives: V gene, J gene, D gene, clone size, CDR3 DNA, CDR3 protein. D genes are given only for firm matches. Not all rows give a size; the values are once, few, many and, for expanded clones, a class.

V gene: TRBV6-5; J gene: TRBJ1-1; D gene: -; clone size: -; CDR3 DNA: TGTGCCAGCAGCTTCCCCCGGGGCACTGAAGCTTTCTTT; CDR3 protein: CASSFPRGTEAFF
V gene: TRBV10-3; J gene: TRBJ2-5; D gene: -; clone size: -; CDR3 DNA: TGTGCGACAGCTCCACAGCAAGAGACCCAGTACTTC; CDR3 protein: CATAPQQETQYF
V gene: TRBV6-5; J gene: TRBJ2-1; D gene: -; clone size: -; CDR3 DNA: TGTGCCAGCAGTTACCCCGGAGGGCAGCGCAATGAGCAGTTCTTC; CDR3 protein: CASSYPGGQRNEQFF
V gene: TRBV5-4; J gene: TRBJ2-7; D gene: -; clone size: -; CDR3 DNA: TGTGCCAGCAGCGATCGGGACAACTCCTACGAGCAGTACTTC; CDR3 protein: CASSDRDNSYEQYF
V gene: TRBV6-5; J gene: TRBJ1-1; D gene: TRBD1; clone size: -; CDR3 DNA: TGTGCCAGCAGCCACAGGGGAACTGAAGCTTTCTTT; CDR3 protein: CASSHRGTEAFF
V gene: TRBV4-1; J gene: TRBJ2-7; D gene: -; clone size: -; CDR3 DNA: TGCGCCAGCAGCCAAGAGAGGAGGGGGGGCTACGAGCAGTACTTC; CDR3 protein: CASSQERRGGYEQYF
V gene: TRBV11-2; J gene: TRBJ1-6; D gene: -; clone size: -; CDR3 DNA: TGTGCCAGCAGCGCCGGGATATATAATTCACCCCTCCACTTT; CDR3 protein: CASSAGIYNSPLHF
V gene: TRBV4-1; J gene: TRBJ2-7; D gene: TRBD1; clone size: -; CDR3 DNA: TGCGCCAGCAGCTATCCGGGACAGACCTCCTACGAGCAGTACTTC; CDR3 protein: CASSYPGQTSYEQYF
V gene: TRBV5-6; J gene: TRBJ1-2; D gene: -; clone size: -; CDR3 DNA: TGTGCCAGCAGCCCAGGGGTTAACTATGGCTACACCTTC; CDR3 protein: CASSPGVNYGYTF
V gene: TRBV30; J gene: TRBJ1-2; D gene: -; clone size: -; CDR3 DNA: TGTGCCTGGAGTCCCGATTGGAGGTATGGCTACACCTTC; CDR3 protein: CAWSPDWRYGYTF
V gene: TRBV7-8; J gene: TRBJ1-1; D gene: TRBD1; clone size: -; CDR3 DNA: TGTGCCAGCGTACAGGGGGCGACTGAAGCTTTCTTT; CDR3 protein: CASVQGATEAFF
V gene: TRBV30; J gene: TRBJ2-7; D gene: -; clone size: few; CDR3 DNA: TGTGCCTGGAGTGTTCTCTCCCCCGGGGAGCAGTACTTC; CDR3 protein: CAWSVLSPGEQYF
V gene: TRBV11-3; J gene: TRBJ2-7; D gene: TRBD2; clone size: once; CDR3 DNA: TGTGCCAGCAGCCCCCGACTAGCGGGATTCGACGAGCAGTACTTC; CDR3 protein: CASSPRLAGFDEQYF
V gene: TRBV2; J gene: TRBJ2-3; D gene: -; clone size: -; CDR3 DNA: TGTGCCAGCAGTGAAGGGGCCGTACTAGAGGGCACAGATACGCAGTATTTT; CDR3 protein: CASSEGAVLEGTDTQYF
V gene: TRBV5-4; J gene: TRBJ2-7; D gene: TRBD1; clone size: -; CDR3 DNA: TGTGCCAGCAGCCCTGGACAGGGCGATGAGCAGTACTTC; CDR3 protein: CASSPGQGDEQYF
V gene: TRBV5-1; J gene: TRBJ2-5; D gene: -; clone size: -; CDR3 DNA: TGCGCCAGCAGCTTGGGCGGAGGGGAGACCCAGTACTTC; CDR3 protein: CASSLGGGETQYF
V gene: TRBV9; J gene: TRBJ1-1; D gene: TRBD1; clone size: once; CDR3 DNA: TGTGCCAGCAGCCCGCAGGGGGCAGGAACTGAAGCTTTCTTT; CDR3 protein: CASSPQGAGTEAFF
V gene: TRBV4-3; J gene: TRBJ1-4; D gene: TRBD1; clone size: -; CDR3 DNA: TGCGCCAGCAGCCCGGACAGGGGAAAACTGTTTTTT; CDR3 protein: CASSPDRGKLFF
V gene: TRBV12-3/TRBV12-4; J gene: TRBJ1-1; D gene: -; clone size: -; CDR3 DNA: TGTGCCAGCAGCTTCAGTGTCGCCACTGAAGCTTTCTTT; CDR3 protein: CASSFSVATEAFF
V gene: TRBV27; J gene: TRBJ2-7; D gene: TRBD2; clone size: -; CDR3 DNA: TGTGCCAGCAGTTTATCTCCAAGCGGGAGCGTGTACGAGCAGTACTTC; CDR3 protein: CASSLSPSGSVYEQYF
V gene: TRBV19; J gene: TRBJ2-7; D gene: -; clone size: -; CDR3 DNA: TGTGCCAGTAGTGCGGGGCTGGCCTACGAGCAGTACTTC; CDR3 protein: CASSAGLAYEQYF
V gene: TRBV3-1/TRBV3-2; J gene: TRBJ2-7; D gene: -; clone size: -; CDR3 DNA: TGTGCCAGTAGGTCCGCCGGGGAGCAGTACTTC; CDR3 protein: CASRSAGEQYF
V gene: TRBV30; J gene: TRBJ1-5; D gene: TRBD1; clone size: -; CDR3 DNA: TGTGCCTGGGACAGGGTGGGCAATCAGCCCCAGCATTTT; CDR3 protein: CAWDRVGNQPQHF
V gene: TRBV12-3/TRBV12-4; J gene: TRBJ2-7; D gene: -; clone size: -; CDR3 DNA: TGTGCCAGCAGTTTAGGGACAACCTACGAGCAGTACTTC; CDR3 protein: CASSLGTTYEQYF
V gene: TRBV28; J gene: TRBJ1-2; D gene: -; clone size: once; CDR3 DNA: TGTGCCAGCAGGCCCGGGACAAGGCCCCCCGGCTACACCTTC; CDR3 protein: CASRPGTRPPGYTF
V gene: TRBV28; J gene: TRBJ2-1; D gene: TRBD2; clone size: few; CDR3 DNA: TGTGCCAGCAGTTTCGGGACTAGCGCTTTAAATGAGCAGTTCTTC; CDR3 protein: CASSFGTSALNEQFF
V gene: TRBV6-5; J gene: TRBJ1-2; D gene: -; clone size: -; CDR3 DNA: TGTGCCAGCACTCGGGGTCTTGAAACTAACTATGGCTACACCTTC; CDR3 protein: CASTRGLETNYGYTF
V gene: TRBV6-5; J gene: TRBJ2-7; D gene: -; clone size: -; CDR3 DNA: TGTGCCAGCAGAGTACAGGGTCGCTACGAGCAGTACTTC; CDR3 protein: CASRVQGRYEQYF
V gene: TRBV2; J gene: TRBJ1-1; D gene: TRBD1; clone size: once; CDR3 DNA: TGTGCCAGCAGAATTGACAGGGTCCCTGAAGCTTTCTTT; CDR3 protein: CASRIDRVPEAFF